The entry below gives a single TCR beta chain sequence along with its context. Its specificity is unknown. No DNA is shown, since the ends of the CDR3 on it are uncertain; the CDR3 is the one TCRdb lists. This specimen comes from a study of identifying expanded T cells in peripheral blood. Regarding the study as a whole: Approximately two-week clone count variance significantly increased as total template count grew.

From germline, CDR1 is SNHLY and CDR2 FYNNEI. With termini counted, the CDR3 has 12 amino acids. Produced via immunoSEQ multiplex PCR; TCRdb's table is partial and in-frame only. The data hold approximately 110,000 clones, with about 87% observed a single time. The source material was blood. The source of this sequence is a person between 18 and 75 years old in good health. The rearrangement joins TRBV2 to TRBJ2-3; the D call of TRBD2 is as the table states it, not checked on the DNA. The CDR3 is CASSVAGGSEYF.